Shown below are 16 T cell receptor beta chains from a single sample sequenced in a study of PD-1 blockade in mismatch repair-deficient tumors. Only in-frame clones appear in the TCRdb table, and some are missing; sequencing was by immunoSEQ multiplex PCR. The data show around 30,000 clones, with approximately 80% seen just once and 3% to 4% held by the top ten. The sample consisted of PBMCs, taken 6 to 7 weeks after starting pembrolizumab. These TCRs come from an adult with mismatch repair-deficient cancer.

V and J are TRBV7-3 and TRBJ2-1; 8 positions match TRBD1. Per germline, CDR1 SGHTA and CDR2 FQGTGA. The CDR3 runs 16 residues. After removal of 5 bases from V and 0 bases from J, the junction contained 6 bases not matched to a gene. The CDR3 loop reads CASSAGGWSSYNEQFF. The CDR3 bases are TGTGCCAGCAGCGCAGGGGGCTGGAGCTCCTACAATGAGCAGTTCTTC.

The chain's CDR3 is CASSPGGFSSYEQYF. In DNA form, the CDR3 reads TGTGCCAGCAGCCCAGGGGGTTTTAGCTCCTACGAGCAGTACTTC. The chain employs TRBV11-3 and TRBJ2-7; 7 nucleotides align to TRBD1. V shed 5 bases, J shed 0 bases, and the junction held 7 bases outside the gene matches. Germline CDR1 SGHNT, CDR2 YENEEA. The CDR3 extends over 15 amino acids.

The chain recombines TRBV7-8 with TRBJ1-5; the match to TRBD1 covers 7 bases. This CDR3 has 18 residues. Trimming cost V 7 bases and J 1 base; bases outside gene matches: 16. Germline V CDR1 and CDR2: SGHVS, FQNEAQ. The CDR3 region is CASTLVGYRGLSNQPQHF. In nucleotides, the CDR3 is TGTGCCAGCACCCTAGTAGGCTACAGGGGCCTGAGCAATCAGCCCCAGCATTTT.

The CDR3 reads CASSFTESTEAFF. The CDR3, as DNA: TGTGCCAGCAGCTTTACAGAATCCACTGAAGCTTTCTTT. This chain connects TRBV7-9 to TRBJ1-1; D is ambiguous. The CDR3 sequence is 13 residues long. Germline lookup yields CDR1 SEHNR and CDR2 FQNEAQ (reference sequence). V was cut by 3 bases and J by 4 bases, with 9 bases left in between.

The chain has TRBV11-2 and TRBJ2-1; tentatively, D is TRBD2 (5 bases). The CDR3 extends over 15 amino acids. Trimming stripped 5 bases from V and 4 bases from J, with 15 bases between. Germline CDR1 SGHAT, CDR2 FQNNGV. The CDR3 nucleotides read TGTGCCAGCAGCCTTCGGACTGTCCCATACAATGAGCAGTTCTTC. It codes for CASSLRTVPYNEQFF.

The sample holds a few counts of this clone. J is TRBJ2-7 and V is TRBV5-1, with 10 positions matching TRBD1. Unmatched junction bases numbered 6, after V lost 3 bases and J lost 6 bases. The CDR3 contains 14 residues. Germline V lookup: CDR1 SGHRS, CDR2 YFSETQ. The CDR3 region is CASSWDRGSGEQYF. CDR3 in DNA: TGCGCCAGCAGCTGGGACAGGGGTTCTGGCGAGCAGTACTTC.

This clone appeared once. The V call is TRBV6-1, the J call TRBJ1-4, with TRBD1 as a possible D gene (6 bases). Germline CDR1 reads MNHNS; CDR2 reads SASEGT. There are 15 residues in the CDR3. Deletions cut 5 bases from V and 0 bases from J, with 10 bases between. The CDR3 bases are TGTGCCAGCAGTAGGGACACAACAACTAATGAAAAACTGTTTTTT. It is translated as CASSRDTTTNEKLFF.

This sequence joins TRBV6-6 and TRBJ1-2; no definite D call. Germline V lookup: CDR1 MNHNY, CDR2 SVGAGI (reference sequence). CDR3 length: 13 amino acids. The germline V and J ends were trimmed by 5 bases and 8 bases, with 15 bases remaining between them. This chain's CDR3 is CASSLGGGGGYTF. The CDR3 coding sequence is TGTGCCAGCAGTCTCGGAGGCGGTGGCGGCTACACCTTC.

This sequence joins TRBV6-6 and TRBJ2-2, with 12 nucleotides matching TRBD2. The CDR3 length is 14 residues. Trimming took 8 bases from V and 5 from J; bases not matched to a gene: 3. Germline V CDR1 and CDR2: MNHNY, SVGAGI (reference sequence). The CDR3 is CASRGTSGTGELFF. In DNA form, the CDR3 reads TGTGCCAGCCGAGGGACTAGCGGGACCGGGGAGCTGTTTTTT.

This clone was counted between two and nine times. The chain uses TRBV6-5 and TRBJ2-7; the D gene is possibly TRBD2 (6 bases). CDR1 MNHEY and CDR2 SVGAGI come from the germline V gene. V dropped 7 bases and J dropped 0 bases, with 13 bases sitting between them. The CDR3 is 14 residues long. CDR3 bases: TGTGCCAGCAAACGGGACTCTCACTCCTACGAGCAGTACTTC. It is translated as CASKRDSHSYEQYF.

The V and J genes are TRBV18 and TRBJ2-7; 9 nucleotides line up with TRBD2. The CDR3 covers 14 residues. V was clipped by 2 bases and J by 7 bases; unmatched bases: 6. Germline CDR1 reads KGHSH; CDR2 reads LQKENI. Written as DNA, the CDR3 is TGTGCCAGCTCACCATTAGCGGGAGTGGGTGAGCAGTACTTC. This codes for CASSPLAGVGEQYF.

The chain uses TRBV11-3 and TRBJ2-7; D possibly corresponds to TRBD1 (6 bases). Trimming stripped 3 bases from V and 3 bases from J, with 12 bases between. From germline, CDR1 is SGHNT and CDR2 YENEEA. The CDR3 sequence is 14 residues long. CDR3 in DNA: TGTGCCAGCAGCTTCGGACAGATTAACTACGAGCAGTACTTC. This sequence encodes CASSFGQINYEQYF.

J is TRBJ1-4 and V is TRBV2; D may be TRBD1 (5 bases). Germline CDR1 and CDR2: SNHLY and FYNNEI. V was pared by 10 bases and J by 0 bases, with 12 bases between. The CDR3 has 14 residues. CDR3 sequence (DNA): TGTGCCATAGACAGTCTTGCAACTAATGAAAAACTGTTTTTT. This gives the protein CAIDSLATNEKLFF.

This rearrangement joins TRBV6-5 to TRBJ2-5; the match to TRBD1 covers 10 bases. Germline CDR1 is MNHEY and CDR2 is SVGAGI. This CDR3 has 13 residues. V lost 5 bases to trimming and J lost 8 bases; unmatched junction nucleotides: 5. The CDR3: CASSGTGAVTQYF. In DNA, the CDR3 is TGTGCCAGCAGTGGGACAGGGGCAGTTACCCAGTACTTC.

The chain recombines TRBV28 with TRBJ2-2; no reliable D call. The germline CDR1 and CDR2 sequences are MDHEN and SYDVKM. This CDR3 contains 15 residues. V lost 10 bases to trimming and J lost 1 base, with 16 bases between them. The chain's CDR3 is CATLARQQNTGELFF. The CDR3 nucleotides read TGTGCCACCTTAGCTAGGCAGCAGAACACCGGGGAGCTGTTTTTT.

The chain uses TRBV7-9 and TRBJ2-3; 12 bases are a match to TRBD2. The trim removed 4 bases at V and 2 bases at J, leaving 7 bases unmatched. Germline CDR1 SEHNR, CDR2 FQNEAQ (reference sequence). CDR3 size: 17 residues. CDR3 protein: CASSYRLAGVFTDTQYF. The DNA for the CDR3 is TGTGCCAGCAGCTACCGACTAGCGGGAGTGTTCACAGATACGCAGTATTTT.